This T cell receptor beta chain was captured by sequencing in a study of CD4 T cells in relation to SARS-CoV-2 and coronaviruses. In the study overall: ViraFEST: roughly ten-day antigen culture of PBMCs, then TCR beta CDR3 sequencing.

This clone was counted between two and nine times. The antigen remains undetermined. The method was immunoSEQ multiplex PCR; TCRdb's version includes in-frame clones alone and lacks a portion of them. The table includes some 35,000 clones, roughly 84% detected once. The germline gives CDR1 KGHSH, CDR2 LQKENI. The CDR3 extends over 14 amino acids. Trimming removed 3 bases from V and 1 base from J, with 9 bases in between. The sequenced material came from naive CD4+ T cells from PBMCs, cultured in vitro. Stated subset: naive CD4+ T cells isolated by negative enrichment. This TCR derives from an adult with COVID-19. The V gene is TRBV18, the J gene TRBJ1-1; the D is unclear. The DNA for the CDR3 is TGTGCCAGCTCACCCGACATAGGGAACACTGAAGCTTTCTTT. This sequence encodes CASSPDIGNTEAFF.